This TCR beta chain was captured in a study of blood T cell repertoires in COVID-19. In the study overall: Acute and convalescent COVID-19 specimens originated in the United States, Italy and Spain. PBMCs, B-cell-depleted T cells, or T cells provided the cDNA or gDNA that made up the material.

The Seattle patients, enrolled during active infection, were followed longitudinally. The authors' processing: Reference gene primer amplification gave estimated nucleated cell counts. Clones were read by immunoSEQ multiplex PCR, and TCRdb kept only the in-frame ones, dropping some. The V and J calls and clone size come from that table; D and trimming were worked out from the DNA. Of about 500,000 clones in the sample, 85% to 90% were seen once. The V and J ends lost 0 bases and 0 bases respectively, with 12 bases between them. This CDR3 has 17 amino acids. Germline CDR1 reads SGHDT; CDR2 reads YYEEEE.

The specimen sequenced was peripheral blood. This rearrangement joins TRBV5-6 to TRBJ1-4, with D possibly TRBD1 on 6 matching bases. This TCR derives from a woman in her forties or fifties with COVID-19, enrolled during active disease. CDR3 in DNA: TGTGCCAGCAGCTTGGCCAGACAGGCCCCAACTAATGAAAAACTGTTTTTT. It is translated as CASSLARQAPTNEKLFF.